This T cell receptor beta chain was sequenced during a study of shared clonotypes between healthy human individuals. Study results and caveats: Around 5% of naive CD4 clonotypes were common to a handful of donors. Memory subsets generally showed smaller estimated richness than naive subsets did. Shared clonotypes across all four donors exceeded non-shared ones in generation probability.

This clone was seen once. Antigen unknown. Sequenced by immunoSEQ multiplex PCR; TCRdb stores in-frame clones only, minus some. This repertoire shows some 1 million clones, 65% to 75% found once; its top ten account for around 1.4%. The CDR3 runs 14 residues. Deletions cut 1 base from V and 8 bases from J, with 12 bases between. Germline CDR1 SGDLS, CDR2 YYNGEE. This TCR was sampled from a man between 18 and 29 years old in good health. The specimen sequenced was memory CD4+ T cells sorted from blood. The subset here: CD45RA-negative fraction. The J gene is TRBJ1-4, the V gene TRBV9; D perhaps matches TRBD1 (6 bases). The CDR3 loop is CASSVTGRTEKLFF. In nucleotides, the CDR3 is TGTGCCAGCAGCGTAACAGGGCGCACGGAAAAACTGTTTTTT.